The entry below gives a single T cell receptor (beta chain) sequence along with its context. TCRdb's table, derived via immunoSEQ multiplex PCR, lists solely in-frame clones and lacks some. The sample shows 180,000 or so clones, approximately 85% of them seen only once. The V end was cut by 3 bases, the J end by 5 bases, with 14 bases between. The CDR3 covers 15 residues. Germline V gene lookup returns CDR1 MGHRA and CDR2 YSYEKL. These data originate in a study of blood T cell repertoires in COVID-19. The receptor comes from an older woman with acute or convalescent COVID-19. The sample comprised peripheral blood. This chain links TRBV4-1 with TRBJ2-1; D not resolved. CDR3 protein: CASSHMVKPDNEQFF. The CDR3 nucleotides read TGCGCCAGCAGCCATATGGTTAAGCCGGACAATGAGCAGTTCTTC.